One and the same sample provided the 18 T cell receptor beta chains below, sequenced in a study of CD8 T cells in ankylosing spondylitis. TCRdb re-derived calls from the 5' RACE reads in MiXCR, one entry per CDR3 protein. This table has a few hundred thousand distinct CDR3 sequences, approximately 11% appearing once. Specimen: blood, either unsorted or a sorted T cell fraction (not recorded which). The receptors were gathered from a male donor with ankylosing spondylitis or in good health (not recorded which).

This clonotype was detected ten times or more. V gene TRBV7-9 combines with J gene TRBJ2-5; 9 bases map to TRBD2. After removal of 4 bases from V and 9 bases from J, the junction contained 9 bases not matched to a gene. The CDR3 has 14 residues. CDR1 SEHNR and CDR2 FQNEAQ come from the germline V gene (reference sequence). CDR3: CASSSQLAGLPQYF. The DNA of the CDR3 is TGTGCCAGCAGCTCACAACTAGCGGGCCTCCCCCAGTACTTC. Full variable domain (rest looked up from reference TRBV7-9 and TRBJ2-5): DTGVSQNPRHKITKRGQNVTFRCDPISEHNRLYWYRQTLGQGPEFLTYFQNEAQLEKSRLLSDRFSAERPKGSFSTLEIQRTEQGDSAMYLCASSSQLAGLPQYFGPGTRLLVL.

This clonotype was detected many times. This chain's CDR3 is CASSLTTGGTDTQYF. The DNA for the CDR3 is TGCGCCAGCAGCTTGACGACAGGGGGCACAGATACGCAGTATTTT. This sequence joins TRBV5-1 and TRBJ2-3, with 8 bases aligning to TRBD1. The CDR3 spans 15 residues. Germline values: CDR1 SGHRS, CDR2 YFSETQ. After removal of 1 base from V and 1 base from J, the junction contained 2 bases not matched to a gene.

Concerning this clonotype: A much larger clonotype is one base distant, so this may be a read error. The chain couples TRBV20-1 to TRBJ2-3; no clear D gene. Germline V lookup: CDR1 DFQATT, CDR2 SNEGSKA (reference sequence). This CDR3 contains 16 residues. Between the trimmed V and J ends, which lost 5 bases and 5 bases, there was a span of 23 bases. CDR3 sequence: CSAEIPGGVLGDTQYF. The CDR3 DNA sequence: TGCAGTGCTGAAATTCCGGGCGGTGTTTTGGGAGATACGCAGTATTTT.

This clonotype was observed a few times. This chain joins TRBV10-2 and TRBJ1-2; D unresolved. Trimming removed 0 bases from V and 0 bases from J, with 8 bases in between. The germline V gene encodes CDR1 WSHSY and CDR2 SAAADI. The CDR3 runs to 15 residues. The CDR3 DNA reads TGCGCCAGCAGTGAGTCGGCCCGACCTAACTATGGCTACACCTTC. It translates to CASSESARPNYGYTF.

This clonotype has a count of ten or more. The rearrangement links TRBV27 to TRBJ2-3, with D tentatively TRBD2 (5 bases). This CDR3 is 13 amino acids long. Looked up from germline, CDR1 is MNHEY and CDR2 is SMNVEV (reference sequence). V was shortened by 4 bases and J by 10 bases, with 15 bases between the two germline ends. This CDR3 is CASSSGLGVPQYF. The CDR3 DNA sequence: TGTGCCAGCAGTTCAGGTCTCGGGGTGCCGCAGTATTTT.

Remarks on this clonotype: The conserved phenylalanine or tryptophan is not found at the CDR3 terminus, so this likely reflects a read error. The rearrangement joins TRBV7-9 to TRBJ2-2, with TRBD2 matching 9 bases. The germline V gene has CDR1 SEHNR and CDR2 FQNEAQ (reference sequence). CDR3 length: 15 amino acids. With V trimmed by 0 bases and J by 6 bases, 2 bases remained unmatched. In DNA form, the CDR3 reads TGTGCCAGCAGCTTAGCTAGCGGGAGTTCCGGGGAGCTGTTTCTT. As protein: CASSLASGSSGELFL.

In its sample, this clonotype was seen many times. This chain joins TRBV9 and TRBJ2-5; D call uncertain. Germline assignment: CDR1 SGDLS and CDR2 YYNGEE. V lost 0 bases and J 5 bases, leaving 11 bases between the germline ends. This CDR3 has 14 amino acids. The CDR3 bases are TGTGCCAGCAGCGTAGCCCCTTCTGGGGAGACCCAGTACTTC. Encoded protein: CASSVAPSGETQYF.

This clonotype was observed many times. The chain has TRBV9 and TRBJ1-3, with D possibly matching TRBD1 (5 bases). The germline gives CDR1 SGDLS, CDR2 YYNGEE. The CDR3 covers 18 residues. V gave up 2 bases and J gave up 0 bases, with 18 bases separating them. This chain's CDR3 is CASSVSLMTVLSGNTIYF. The CDR3 DNA is TGTGCCAGCAGCGTGTCTTTGATGACAGTTCTCTCTGGAAACACCATATATTTT. The full variable domain, its missing parts supplied by reference TRBV9 and TRBJ1-3, is DSGVTQTPKHLITATGQRVTLRCSPRSGDLSVYWYQQSLDQGLQFLIQYYNGEERAKGNILERFSAQQFPDLHSELNLSSLELGDSALYFCASSVSLMTVLSGNTIYFGEGSWLTVV.

This clonotype has ten or more counts. This chain links TRBV12-3 or TRBV12-4 with TRBJ2-1; D not resolved. The CDR3 runs 14 residues. V was pared by 1 base and J by 5 bases, with 9 bases between. This CDR3 reads CASSLGPLDNEQFF. CDR3 in DNA: TGTGCCAGCAGTTTAGGCCCACTCGACAATGAGCAGTTCTTC.

In this sample, this clonotype turned up many times. The CDR3 reads CASAWDSTDTQYF. The DNA for the CDR3 is TGCGCCAGCGCGTGGGACAGCACAGATACGCAGTATTTT. This chain connects TRBV5-1 to TRBJ2-3; perhaps D is TRBD1 or TRBD2 (5 bases each). V was pared by 7 bases and J by 0 bases, with 9 bases between. The germline gives CDR1 SGHRS, CDR2 YFSETQ. This CDR3 is 13 amino acids long. Based on the CDR3 plus reference TRBV5-1 and TRBJ2-3, the full variable domain is KAGVTQTPRYLIKTRGQQVTLSCSPISGHRSVSWYQQTPGQGLQFLFEYFSETQRNKGNFPGRFSGRQFSNSRSEMNVSTLELGDSALYLCASAWDSTDTQYFGPGTRLTVL.

This clonotype was seen only a few times. The rearrangement joins TRBV29-1 to TRBJ2-1, with TRBD2 matching over 7 bases. Per the germline V gene, CDR1 is SQVTM and CDR2 is ANQGSEA. CDR3 length: 15 residues. The V segment lost 0 bases and the J segment 6 bases; nucleotides outside the gene matches: 8. The CDR3 nucleotides are TGCAGCGTTGAAGAAAGGGCTAGCGGCCGCAATGAGCAGTTCTTC. The encoded protein is CSVEERASGRNEQFF.

This rearrangement joins TRBV11-3 to TRBJ2-2; TRBD2 aligns across 10 bases. J was trimmed by 5 bases and V by 4 bases; bases with no gene match: 4. The CDR3 has 15 residues. CDR1 and CDR2 from the germline V gene are SGHNT and YENEEA. The CDR3 sequence is CASSSGTSETGELFF. DNA of the CDR3: TGTGCCAGCAGCTCCGGGACTAGCGAGACCGGGGAGCTGTTTTTT.

Points on this clonotype: Possible read error: a much larger clone is one base away. The rearrangement uses TRBV19 and TRBJ1-5; possibly TRBD1 for D (5 bases). CDR1 is LNHDA, CDR2 SQIVND, per germline (reference sequence). This CDR3 contains 20 residues. The CDR3 loop is CVSSDSRPGRAPGINQPQHF. The CDR3 DNA reads TGTGTCAGTAGTGACTCACGACCAGGGAGGGCCCCGGGAATCAATCAGCCCCAGCATTTT.

In its sample, this clonotype was seen many times. This chain links TRBV5-1 with TRBJ1-6, with 9 bases that match TRBD1. CDR3 length: 17 residues. V was clipped by 1 base and J by 5 bases; unmatched bases: 7. Germline V gene data show CDR1 as SGHRS and CDR2 as YFSETQ. In nucleotides, the CDR3 is TGCGCCAGCAGCTTGAGGACAGGGGTTTCCAATAATTCACCCCTCCACTTT. Amino acids: CASSLRTGVSNNSPLHF.

This clonotype was picked up a small number of times. The chain couples TRBV11-2 to TRBJ1-2, with 7 nucleotides matching TRBD1. V shed 0 bases, J shed 4 bases, and the junction held 5 bases outside the gene matches. Germline V CDR1 and CDR2: SGHAT, FQNNGV. This CDR3 is 15 amino acids long. The CDR3 DNA reads as TGTGCCAGCAGCTTAGAAGGGGACAGACCCTATGGCTACACCTTC. It codes for CASSLEGDRPYGYTF.

In this sample, this clonotype turned up many times. The chain is built from TRBV20-1 and TRBJ2-5; 7 bases align to TRBD1. This CDR3 has 15 residues. Germline V gene lookup returns CDR1 DFQATT and CDR2 SNEGSKA (reference sequence). The junction had 12 bases not matched to a gene; V was cut back by 6 bases and J by 2 bases. The CDR3 spells CSAEIPGQLQETQYF. The CDR3 nucleotides read TGCAGTGCCGAAATTCCGGGACAGCTTCAAGAGACCCAGTACTTC.

This clonotype was observed a handful of times. The gene calls are TRBV7-8 and TRBJ2-7; the D gene could be TRBD1 or TRBD2 (5 bases each). Per the germline V gene, CDR1 is SGHVS and CDR2 is FQNEAQ. The ends were cut back, 7 bases at V and 2 bases at J, with 18 bases in the middle. CDR3 length: 15 residues. The CDR3 DNA sequence: TGTGCCAGCACCCCTGGATGGGGACGGACCTACGAGCAGTACTTC. It translates to CASTPGWGRTYEQYF.

This clonotype appeared once. The chain carries TRBV18 and TRBJ2-3, with 13 bases identical to TRBD2. Per germline, CDR1 KGHSH and CDR2 LQKENI. V shed 1 base and J 4 bases; nucleotides not matched to a gene: 11. CDR3 length equals 19 residues. CDR3 loop: CASSPRAGTSGIGADTQYF. The CDR3 DNA follows: TGTGCCAGCTCACCACGAGCCGGGACTAGCGGGATCGGGGCAGATACGCAGTATTTT.